The 11 T cell receptor beta chains below all came from one sample that was sequenced in a study of cytomegalovirus exposure and HLA in healthy donors. This PCR relied on a set of 60 Vbeta primers and 13 Jbeta primers. Profiling relied on immunoSEQ multiplex PCR, and the TCRdb table lists in-frame clones only, not all of them. This table has more than 90,000 clones, roughly 75% appearing once. The sample taken for sequencing was PBMCs. These receptors were collected from a woman aged 60-70 years in good health and CMV-seronegative.

The CDR3 spells CASSHSLAGAASYEQYF. CDR3 bases: TGCGCCAGCAGTCATTCTCTAGCGGGAGCTGCGAGCTACGAGCAGTACTTC. This chain uses TRBV23-1 with TRBJ2-7; the match to TRBD2 covers 10 bases. TRBV23-1 is recorded as an ORF, its role being uncertain. V lost 3 bases and J lost 3; bases outside the gene matches: 11. This CDR3 is built from 17 residues.

The V call is TRBV7-9, the J call TRBJ2-7; weak D call: TRBD2 (6 bases). The germline V gene has CDR1 SEHNR and CDR2 FQNEAQ (reference sequence). V was cut by 5 bases and J by 3 bases, with 11 bases left in between. This CDR3 is built from 13 residues. The CDR3 region is CASSPRDFYEQYF. The CDR3 DNA sequence: TGTGCCAGCAGCCCCCGGGACTTCTACGAGCAGTACTTC.

This chain joins TRBV10-2 and TRBJ2-7; 8 bases align to TRBD1. The CDR3 is made up of 16 amino acids. In germline, CDR1 is WSHSY, CDR2 SAAADI. J was trimmed by 7 bases and V by 6 bases; bases with no gene match: 17. The CDR3 region has the DNA TGCGCCAGCAGGGAATTCGGACAGGGAGCCCTCGGGGAGCAGTACTTC. As protein: CASREFGQGALGEQYF.

This clone has only a few counts. The chain employs TRBV4-1 and TRBJ1-4, with D tentatively TRBD1 (6 bases). V was cut by 3 bases and J by 1 base, with 15 bases left in between. Germline lookup yields CDR1 MGHRA and CDR2 YSYEKL. The CDR3 is made up of 17 amino acids. CDR3 DNA: TGCGCCAGCAGCCAGGGGCCAGGGGTAGTAACTAATGAAAAACTGTTTTTT. Translated, it gives CASSQGPGVVTNEKLFF.

This clone was found once. The gene calls are TRBV5-4 and TRBJ2-5; D may be TRBD2 (6 bases). V was clipped by 4 bases and J by 4 bases, with 14 bases between them. Germline-derived CDR1 and CDR2 are SGHNT and YYREEE (reference sequence). The length of the CDR3 is 14 residues. The CDR3 nucleotides are TGTGCCAGCAGCCGTCGGATGGGGGGAGAGACCCAGTACTTC. Translating gives CASSRRMGGETQYF.

The gene calls are TRBV6-1 and TRBJ2-7; 12 nucleotides agree with TRBD2. The J segment lost 4 bases and the V segment lost 6 bases, leaving 4 bases of the junction unmatched. The CDR3 runs to 14 residues. Germline V gene lookup returns CDR1 MNHNS and CDR2 SASEGT. The CDR3 protein is CASRPTSGGYEQYF. As DNA, the CDR3 is TGTGCCAGCAGACCAACTAGCGGGGGGTACGAGCAGTACTTC.

The chain joins TRBV7-3 to TRBJ1-1; tentatively, D is TRBD1 (6 bases). Germline V gives CDR1 SGHTA, CDR2 FQGTGA. With 1 base removed from V and 0 bases from J, the gap between germline ends came to 12 bases. The CDR3 loop spans 16 amino acids. The chain's CDR3 is CASSLKGGQVNTEAFF. The DNA for the CDR3 is TGTGCCAGCAGCTTAAAGGGGGGGCAGGTGAACACTGAAGCTTTCTTT.

J is TRBJ1-5 and V is TRBV14; D call uncertain. Germline V lookup: CDR1 SGHDN, CDR2 FVKESK. The CDR3 is 13 amino acids. V lost 6 bases to trimming and J lost 6 bases, with 12 bases between them. CDR3: CASSARGGQPQHF. For the CDR3, the DNA is TGTGCCAGCAGTGCTCGGGGAGGTCAGCCCCAGCATTTT. Based on the CDR3 plus reference TRBV14 and TRBJ1-5, the full variable domain is EAGVTQFPSHSVIEKGQTVTLRCDPISGHDNLYWYRRVMGKEIKFLLHFVKESKQDESGMPNNRFLAERTGGTYSTLKVQPAELEDSGVYFCASSARGGQPQHFGDGTRLSIL.

The gene calls are TRBV9 and TRBJ1-4, with D hard to call. V shed 0 bases and J shed 5 bases, with 11 bases lying between them. Germline lookup yields CDR1 SGDLS and CDR2 YYNGEE. CDR3 length: 15 amino acids. CDR3 bases: TGTGCCAGCAGCGTAGAGAACGGGTTAAATGAAAAACTGTTTTTT. Protein sequence: CASSVENGLNEKLFF.

The rearrangement links TRBV7-9 to TRBJ1-2; D ambiguous. Per the germline V gene, CDR1 is SEHNR and CDR2 is FQNEAQ (reference sequence). With 7 bases removed from V and 0 bases from J, the gap between germline ends came to 18 bases. The CDR3 is made up of 16 amino acids. The CDR3 DNA reads TGTGCCAGCACCTCCTTAAGGAGGTCGGCTAACTATGGCTACACCTTC. Protein sequence: CASTSLRRSANYGYTF. Full variable domain (outside the CDR3, taken from reference TRBV7-9 and TRBJ1-2): DTGVSQNPRHKITKRGQNVTFRCDPISEHNRLYWYRQTLGQGPEFLTYFQNEAQLEKSRLLSDRFSAERPKGSFSTLEIQRTEQGDSAMYLCASTSLRRSANYGYTFGSGTRLTVV.

This chain joins TRBV10-3 and TRBJ2-7, with D possibly TRBD1 on 5 matching bases. This CDR3 region has 13 residues. CDR1 and CDR2 (germline): ENHRY, SYGVKD. Trimming left V 2 bases short and J 2 bases short, with 7 bases between. The chain's CDR3 is CAISELDTYEQYF. For the CDR3, the DNA is TGTGCCATCAGTGAGCTGGACACCTACGAGCAGTACTTC.